The 14 T cell receptor beta chains given below trace back to one sample, sequenced in a study of blood T cell repertoires in COVID-19. The repertoire was sequenced with immunoSEQ multiplex PCR; TCRdb's copy has only in-frame clones and lacks some. The sample lists hundreds of thousands of clones, more than 75% occurring once. The specimen sequenced was peripheral blood. These receptor sequences come from a woman between 45 and 60 years old with active or convalescent COVID-19.

This chain uses TRBV18 with TRBJ1-3; D not resolved. The CDR3 length is 17 residues. V was clipped by 2 bases and J by 0 bases, with 14 bases between them. Germline CDR1 KGHSH, CDR2 LQKENI. CDR3 nucleotide sequence: TGTGCCAGCTCACCAGTTGGTCCCTCTACCTCTGGAAACACCATATATTTT. Its protein product is CASSPVGPSTSGNTIYF.

This clone showed up just a few times. The rearrangement joins TRBV7-9 to TRBJ1-1; 7 nucleotides match TRBD1. Trimming cost V 5 bases and J 1 base; bases outside gene matches: 4. This CDR3 has 14 residues. Per the germline V gene, CDR1 is SEHNR and CDR2 is FQNEAQ (reference sequence). The CDR3 DNA follows: TGTGCCAGCAGCCCAAGGACAGGGAACACTGAAGCTTTCTTT. Amino acids: CASSPRTGNTEAFF.

As to this clone: Other DNA sequences in this sample translate to the same CDR3. The J gene is TRBJ1-1, the V gene TRBV6-5, with no clear D. Germline CDR1 MNHEY, CDR2 SVGAGI. Trimming shortened V by 7 bases and J by 1 base, and 4 bases separated the two germline ends. The CDR3 contains 11 residues. This CDR3 reads CASTWNTEAFF. The DNA of the CDR3 is TGTGCCAGCACGTGGAACACTGAAGCTTTCTTT.

The chain is built from TRBV28 and TRBJ2-7; 13 nucleotides match TRBD2. This CDR3 region has 13 residues. V lost 9 bases and J lost 4; bases outside the gene matches: 3. CDR1 is MDHEN and CDR2 is SYDVKM in the germline V gene. CDR3 bases: TGTGCCAGTACTAGCGGGGGGGCTTACGAGCAGTACTTC. Encoded protein: CASTSGGAYEQYF. The full variable domain, completed using reference TRBV28 and TRBJ2-7, is DVKVTQSSRYLVKRTGEKVFLECVQDMDHENMFWYRQDPGLGLRLIYFSYDVKMKEKGDIPEGYSVSREKKERFSLILESASTNQTSMYLCASTSGGAYEQYFGPGTRLTVT.

The chain links TRBV5-4 to TRBJ2-2; 7 bases match TRBD1. Germline CDR1 is SGHNT and CDR2 is YYREEE (reference sequence). CDR3 length: 15 residues. Unmatched junction bases numbered 8, after V lost 4 bases and J lost 5 bases. DNA for the CDR3: TGTGCCAGCAGCCAGGAAGGCAGGGGGACCGGGGAGCTGTTTTTT. It yields the protein CASSQEGRGTGELFF.

V and J are TRBV7-6 and TRBJ1-2; 8 bases are shared with TRBD1. Germline V CDR1 and CDR2: SGHVS, FNYEAQ. The CDR3 runs 16 residues. V lost 5 bases and J lost 3; bases outside the gene matches: 11. The DNA for the CDR3 is TGTGCCAGCAGCCCTTCCGCCAGGGGGCTCCACTATGGCTACACCTTC. Translating it yields CASSPSARGLHYGYTF.

A word on this clone: The junction and the germline gene differ at one end; a read error may be behind it. The V and J genes are TRBV29-1 and TRBJ2-3; D remains unclear. The CDR3 loop spans 12 amino acids. The germline V gene encodes CDR1 SQVTM and CDR2 ANQGSEA. Here the CDR3 reads CSVEGITDTQYF. CDR3 nucleotides: TGCAGCGTAGAAGGTATCACAGATACGCAGTATTTT.

The chain joins TRBV12-3 or TRBV12-4 to TRBJ2-4, with 8 bases identical to TRBD1. This CDR3 has 12 residues. J lost 8 bases, V lost 6 bases, and 3 bases had no gene match. The CDR3 here is CASRGQAYIQYF. The CDR3, as DNA: TGTGCCAGCAGGGGACAGGCGTACATTCAGTACTTC.

The gene calls are TRBV4-3 and TRBJ2-5; TRBD2 might be the D (6 bases). Germline-derived CDR1 and CDR2 are LGHNA and YSLEER. This CDR3 has 15 amino acids. Trimming pared 0 bases from V and 2 bases from J, leaving 10 bases between. Here the CDR3 DNA reads TGCGCCAGCAGCCAAGATCCGGGGGTACAAGAGACCCAGTACTTC. The encoded protein is CASSQDPGVQETQYF.

The chain combines TRBV29-1 with TRBJ1-1; D not resolved. The CDR3 length is 12 residues. V was pared by 7 bases and J by 2 bases, with 11 bases between. CDR1 is SQVTM and CDR2 is ANQGSEA in the germline V gene. CDR3: CSGAGINTEAFF. CDR3 in DNA: TGCAGCGGCGCCGGGATTAACACTGAAGCTTTCTTT.

The J gene is TRBJ2-7, the V gene TRBV3-1 (or the pseudogene TRBV3-2); the match to TRBD1 covers 7 bases. Germline CDR1 LGHDT, CDR2 YNNKEL (reference sequence). The J segment lost 6 bases and the V segment lost 2 bases, leaving 10 bases of the junction unmatched. The CDR3 covers 15 residues. The CDR3 sequence is CASSQPTGLVCEQYF. CDR3 coding DNA: TGTGCCAGCAGCCAACCGACAGGGCTAGTATGCGAGCAGTACTTC.

For this clone: Additional DNA sequences in this sample encode the identical CDR3. This chain connects TRBV18 to TRBJ2-2, with TRBD1 as a possible D gene (5 bases). V gave up 2 bases and J gave up 4 bases, with 8 bases separating them. Germline CDR1 is KGHSH and CDR2 is LQKENI. This CDR3 is built from 14 residues. CDR3 in amino acids: CASSPGQGTGELFF. DNA for the CDR3: TGTGCCAGCTCACCAGGGCAGGGCACCGGGGAGCTGTTTTTT.

The V call is TRBV30, the J call TRBJ1-1; D gene ambiguous. V was shortened by 0 bases and J by 8 bases, with 4 bases between the two germline ends. Germline V CDR1 and CDR2: GTSNPN, SVGIG (reference sequence). The CDR3 extends over 10 amino acids. CDR3 in DNA: TGTGCCTGGAGTGTAGAGGAAGCTTTCTTT. Its protein product is CAWSVEEAFF.

V and J are TRBV18 and TRBJ2-7; no clear D gene. The CDR3 is 13 amino acids. Trimming removed 4 bases from V and 2 bases from J, with 9 bases in between. The germline V gene has CDR1 KGHSH and CDR2 LQKENI. CDR3 in DNA: TGTGCCAGCTCACTCGCAGCGACCTACGAGCAGTACTTC. Its translation is CASSLAATYEQYF.